The entry below gives a single TCR beta chain sequence along with its context. The PCR was carried out with 60 Vbeta primers and 13 Jbeta primers. Clones were read by immunoSEQ multiplex PCR, and TCRdb kept only the in-frame ones, dropping some. The profile shows around 100,000 clones, approximately 81% of them singletons. This CDR3 contains 17 residues. Trimming cost V 5 bases and J 1 base, with 18 bases left between them. Per the germline V gene, CDR1 is LNHNV and CDR2 is YYDKDF (reference sequence). The data belong to a study of cytomegalovirus exposure and HLA in healthy donors. The chain combines TRBV15 with TRBJ1-5; D is perhaps TRBD1 (5 bases). The receptor was derived from a male donor in good health and CMV-seropositive. Sequences were obtained from PBMCs. The CDR3 region has the DNA TGTGCCACCAGCTATAGTCTACCCCAGGGCAGCAATCAGCCCCAGCATTTT. As protein: CATSYSLPQGSNQPQHF.